These 17 T cell receptor beta chains were sequenced from one sample in a study of blood T cell repertoires in COVID-19. TCRdb's copy holds only in-frame clones and misses some; the assay was immunoSEQ multiplex PCR. The data show about 70,000 clones, approximately 83% seen once. Specimen: peripheral blood. These TCRs come from a man at least 80 years old with acute or convalescent COVID-19.

This chain connects TRBV3-1 (or the pseudogene TRBV3-2) to TRBJ1-1; 8 bases align to TRBD1. Per the germline V gene, CDR1 is LGHDT and CDR2 is YNNKEL (reference sequence). The CDR3 contains 19 residues. With 4 bases clipped from V and 1 base from J, the junction kept 17 bases outside the gene matches. The CDR3 loop reads CASSPNYWTGPRGNTEAFF. The CDR3 nucleotides are TGTGCCAGCAGCCCTAATTACTGGACAGGGCCAAGGGGGAACACTGAAGCTTTCTTT.

The rearrangement joins TRBV7-2 to TRBJ1-5; D ambiguous. V was trimmed by 5 bases and J by 2 bases, leaving 10 bases between them. The CDR3 consists of 14 residues. In germline, CDR1 is SGHTA, CDR2 FQGNSA. Written as DNA, the CDR3 is TGTGCCAGCAGCCCCGACTGGGGCAATCAGCCCCAGCATTTT. Translated: CASSPDWGNQPQHF. Supplemented by reference TRBV7-2 and TRBJ1-5, the full variable domain reads GAGVSQSPSNKVTEKGKDVELRCDPISGHTALYWYRQSLGQGLEFLIYFQGNSAPDKSGLPSDRFSAERTGGSVSTLTIQRTQQEDSAVYLCASSPDWGNQPQHFGDGTRLSIL.

The chain has TRBV5-5 and TRBJ2-2; D perhaps matches TRBD1 (6 bases). V was pared by 4 bases and J by 0 bases, with 10 bases between. Germline CDR1 reads SGHKS; CDR2 reads YYEKEE (reference sequence). The CDR3 has 15 amino acids. The CDR3 sequence: CASSNRASNTGELFF. In DNA form, the CDR3 reads TGTGCCAGCAGCAACAGGGCTTCGAACACCGGGGAGCTGTTTTTT.

This chain joins TRBV7-8 and TRBJ2-3; no reliable D call. The V gene's germline CDR1 is SGHVS and CDR2 FQNEAQ. The CDR3 consists of 14 residues. V dropped 1 base and J dropped 4 bases, with 9 bases sitting between them. CDR3 protein: CASSLVVGPDTQYF. The CDR3 nucleotides read TGTGCCAGCAGCTTAGTGGTTGGCCCAGATACGCAGTATTTT.

The chain joins TRBV19 to TRBJ2-7; 10 bases agree with TRBD2. Germline V gene sequence: CDR1 LNHDA, CDR2 SQIVND (reference sequence). CDR3 size: 13 residues. The trim removed 8 bases at V and 3 bases at J, leaving 4 bases unmatched. The CDR3 region has the DNA TGTGCCAGTCGGGCTAGCGGGAGCTACGAGCAGTACTTC. Translated, it gives CASRASGSYEQYF. Combining the CDR3 with reference TRBV19 and TRBJ2-7 gives the whole variable domain DGGITQSPKYLFRKEGQNVTLSCEQNLNHDAMYWYRQDPGQGLRLIYYSQIVNDFQKGDIAEGYSVSREKKESFPLTVTSAQKNPTAFYLCASRASGSYEQYFGPGTRLTVT.

V usage is TRBV5-1 and J usage is TRBJ1-2, with D unclear. Trimming removed 4 bases from V and 3 bases from J, with 16 bases in between. Per the germline V gene, CDR1 is SGHRS and CDR2 is YFSETQ. The CDR3 spans 15 residues. CDR3: CASSPQEGWDYGYTF. CDR3 sequence (DNA): TGCGCCAGCAGCCCGCAAGAGGGATGGGACTATGGCTACACCTTC.

Of note for this clone: A read error may produce the germline difference seen at one junction end. This rearrangement joins TRBV2 to TRBJ2-1, with a tentative D call TRBD1 (5 bases). The CDR3 has 11 amino acids. Germline CDR1 SNHLY, CDR2 FYNNEI. DNA of the CDR3: TGTGCCAGCAGCAGCAGGAACCGCAGGGTCTTC. Translating it yields CASSSRNRRVF.

The chain joins TRBV29-1 to TRBJ2-1, with TRBD1 as a possible D gene (6 bases). Germline V gene lookup returns CDR1 SQVTM and CDR2 ANQGSEA. CDR3 size: 12 residues. Deletions cut 5 bases from V and 4 bases from J, with 9 bases between. In DNA form, the CDR3 reads TGCAGCGTTAAGAGGGGGTACAATGAGCAGTTCTTC. It codes for CSVKRGYNEQFF.

The CDR3 is CASKGLAGVGTQYF. Here the CDR3 DNA reads TGTGCCAGCAAGGGACTAGCGGGAGTAGGGACCCAGTACTTC. The rearrangement uses TRBV7-2 and TRBJ2-5; TRBD2 aligns across 14 bases. CDR1 SGHTA and CDR2 FQGNSA come from the germline V gene. Losses at the gene ends were 7 bases for V and 7 bases for J; bases not matched to a gene: 5. The CDR3 runs 14 residues.

The count of this clone is one. The V gene is TRBV5-1, the J gene TRBJ1-2, with 8 nucleotides matching TRBD1. CDR1 and CDR2 (germline): SGHRS, YFSETQ. This CDR3 is 13 amino acids long. The J segment lost 2 bases and the V segment lost 7 bases, leaving 4 bases of the junction unmatched. This chain's CDR3 is CASARTGNYGYTF. In nucleotides, the CDR3 is TGCGCCAGCGCAAGGACAGGGAACTATGGCTACACCTTC.

The chain has TRBV7-6 and TRBJ2-2; D unclear. The CDR3 consists of 16 residues. Germline V gene sequence: CDR1 SGHVS, CDR2 FNYEAQ. V gave up 5 bases and J gave up 7 bases, with 20 bases separating them. The CDR3 DNA follows: TGTGCCAGCAGCCCGAGTTCGGCAGTTCGGAGCGGGGAGCTGTTTTTT. Residues: CASSPSSAVRSGELFF.

This chain connects TRBV24-1 to TRBJ2-1; TRBD1 aligns across 10 bases. The V and J ends lost 6 bases and 7 bases, in that order; junction bases with no gene match: 5. Per the germline V gene, CDR1 is KGHDR and CDR2 is SFDVKD. The CDR3 contains 14 residues. The CDR3 is CATSMGTGENEQFF. CDR3 coding DNA: TGTGCCACCAGTATGGGGACAGGGGAAAATGAGCAGTTCTTC.

V gene TRBV24-1 combines with J gene TRBJ2-5; perhaps TRBD1 as D (5 bases). CDR1 is KGHDR, CDR2 SFDVKD, per germline. This CDR3 contains 13 residues. The V gene lost 7 bases and the J gene lost 0 bases, with 8 bases spanning the gap. As DNA, the CDR3 is TGTGCCACCAGGACAGCTCACCAAGAGACCCAGTACTTC. Translation: CATRTAHQETQYF.

This clone was recorded a few times. The chain recombines TRBV2 with TRBJ1-2; the D gene is possibly TRBD1 (6 bases). The CDR3 runs 12 residues. The V end was cut by 4 bases, the J end by 7 bases, with 10 bases between. CDR1 SNHLY and CDR2 FYNNEI come from the germline V gene. CDR3 in DNA: TGTGCCAGCAGTGCAGGGGATAGTGGCTACACCTTC. Translating gives CASSAGDSGYTF.

This clone has just a few counts. This chain connects TRBV5-8 to TRBJ1-2; TRBD1 aligns across 8 bases. This CDR3 spans 15 amino acids. Germline CDR1 reads SGHTS; CDR2 reads YDEGEE. V was pared by 0 bases and J by 5 bases, with 6 bases of the junction left unmatched. In nucleotides, the CDR3 is TGTGCCAGCAGCTTGGCGGCAGGGGGCGCATATGGCTACACCTTC. It encodes CASSLAAGGAYGYTF.

The chain carries TRBV6-5 and TRBJ2-5, with a weak D call TRBD1 (5 bases). V was clipped by 2 bases and J by 4 bases, with 11 bases between them. The V gene's germline CDR1 is MNHEY and CDR2 SVGAGI. The CDR3 spans 14 residues. CDR3 sequence: CASSYGAGIETQYF. The CDR3 DNA reads TGTGCCAGCAGTTACGGGGCAGGGATAGAGACCCAGTACTTC.

This chain connects TRBV5-1 to TRBJ2-5; D is undetermined. The V end was cut by 7 bases, the J end by 0 bases, with 7 bases between. CDR3 size: 12 residues. CDR1 and CDR2 from the germline V gene are SGHRS and YFSETQ. CDR3: CASSGYQETQYF. The DNA of the CDR3 is TGCGCCAGCTCAGGTTACCAAGAGACCCAGTACTTC.